Below are 7 T cell receptor beta chains sequenced from a single sample in a study of regulatory T cells in long-lasting Graves disease. Stated time point: newly diagnosed GD, antithyroid drugs for less than 3 months. RNA extracted from PBMCs served as the sequencing template. Arm-PCR of CDR3 regions and iRepertoire HTBI primers were the basis on which TCR beta libraries were built. TCRdb itself ran the multiplex PCR reads through MiXCR, one entry per CDR3 protein. The table has about 470,000 distinct CDR3 sequences, just under 15% seen once. The sample was also linked to a second study, of T cells in Graves' hyperthyroidism and ophthalmopathy.

Sequencing was performed on peripheral blood mononuclear cells (PBMCs), taken at new diagnosis, from a patient treated with antithyroid drugs. The receptor set was obtained from a woman in her twenties or thirties with Graves disease.

This clonotype was picked up many times. V gene TRBV11-2 combines with J gene TRBJ2-7; the D is unclear. Trimming removed 1 base at V and 0 bases at J, with 7 bases between. The germline V gene encodes CDR1 SGHAT and CDR2 FQNNGV. This CDR3 is 14 amino acids long. Here the CDR3 reads CASSLVFSSYEQYF. DNA for the CDR3: TGTGCCAGCAGCTTAGTTTTCTCCTCCTACGAGCAGTACTTC.

This clonotype has a handful of counts. This chain joins TRBV9 and TRBJ2-1; 12 nucleotides match TRBD2. Germline CDR1 and CDR2: SGDLS and YYNGEE. This CDR3 spans 19 amino acids. The V gene end was trimmed by 0 bases and the J gene end by 8 bases; junction bases not matched to a gene: 15. CDR3 nucleotides: TGTGCCAGCAGCGTAGAACCCACACTAGCGGGAGGAGAATGGGATGAGCAGTTCTTC. Translation: CASSVEPTLAGGEWDEQFF.

This clonotype was counted many times. The chain has TRBV28 and TRBJ2-1; TRBD2 agrees at 9 bases. The V gene's germline CDR1 is MDHEN and CDR2 SYDVKM. The CDR3 runs 14 residues. V was pared by 6 bases and J by 10 bases, with 10 bases of the junction left unmatched. The CDR3 sequence: CASSFSGSIGEQFF. CDR3 DNA sequence: TGTGCCAGCAGCTTTAGCGGGAGTATTGGAGAGCAGTTCTTC.

In this sample, this clonotype turned up many times. The chain recombines TRBV12-3 or TRBV12-4 with TRBJ2-3; a weak D match, TRBD2 (5 bases). This CDR3 region has 16 residues. Trimming removed 5 bases from V and 0 bases from J, with 15 bases in between. The CDR3 DNA reads as TGTGCCAGCAGTCGAAGGACTCGTGCTAGCACAGATACGCAGTATTTT. This sequence encodes CASSRRTRASTDTQYF.

The rearrangement joins TRBV14 to TRBJ2-7; 7 nucleotides agree with TRBD2. V lost 0 bases to trimming and J lost 7 bases; unmatched junction nucleotides: 9. The CDR3 is 15 residues long. Germline V gene lookup returns CDR1 SGHDN and CDR2 FVKESK. The DNA of the CDR3 is TGTGCCAGCAGCCAAGAGAGGACTAGGAGGGATGAGCAGTACTTC. This codes for CASSQERTRRDEQYF.

This clonotype was counted a few times. The rearrangement links TRBV5-1 to TRBJ2-1; TRBD2 matches 7 bases. The CDR3 is made up of 14 amino acids. Germline CDR1 and CDR2: SGHRS and YFSETQ. J was trimmed by 5 bases and V by 6 bases; bases with no gene match: 8. The CDR3 bases are TGCGCCAGCATGGAGGGAGGGTCGAACAATGAGCAGTTCTTC. It specifies CASMEGGSNNEQFF.

This clonotype has a count of ten or more. For the CDR3, the DNA is TGTGCCAGCAGCTTAGGGACCTCCGAAGCTTTCTTT. Protein: CASSLGTSEAFF. The V gene is TRBV5-6, the J gene TRBJ1-1; tentative D call: TRBD1 (5 bases). Germline V gene data show CDR1 as SGHDT and CDR2 as YYEEEE. CDR3 length: 12 amino acids. The ends were cut back, 2 bases at V and 8 bases at J, with 10 bases in the middle.